The TCR beta chain under discussion was sequenced for a study of blood T cell repertoires in COVID-19 (TCRdb year 2020). Context from the whole study: The collaborator samples originated in the United States, Italy and Spain and spanned the acute and convalescent phases of COVID-19. The material from the prospective study consisted of cDNA or gDNA derived from T cells, B-cell-depleted T cells, or PBMCs. The dataset comprised deeply sampled blood TCRbeta repertoires from subjects exposed to, actively infected with, or recovered from COVID-19. The repertoires were released in a freely available public database meant as a resource for research on the immune response to SARS-CoV-2. Where available, HLA class I and class II types were obtained from metadata supplied by the sample provider rather than from assay-based typing. Nearly every sample came with metadata listing a de-identified subject ID, COVID-19 status, age in years and sex. Samples came from the ongoing ImmuneRACE study (first 160 participants) plus 1,254 subjects from 6 global collaborators.

V trim: 2 bases; J trim: 8 bases; unmatched bases: 9. The cysteine opens and the phenylalanine closes a CDR3 of 15 amino acids. Kept here is only the CDR3 DNA, which spans 45 bases and is read in frame from base 1. Reading the germline V gene (reference sequence) gives CDR1 GTSNPN and CDR2 SVGIG. Each collaborating institution followed its own protocols to collect whole blood in K2EDTA tubes. Collaborator samples were shipped for TCRbeta analysis as frozen whole blood, isolated PBMCs, or DNA extracted from either sample type. Points the paper makes about the study in general: Clinical and demographic metadata were provided uncurated, with the amount varying by source and participant.

Remarks on this clone: The specificity of this receptor is unknown. Per-base quality was not reported, and no clone a single base away is much larger than it.

TCRbeta CDR3 regions were amplified from genomic DNA using the immunoSEQ Assay, a bias-controlled multiplex PCR. The authors' analysis ran thus. The number of nucleated cells in each sample was estimated by amplification of reference gene primers within the assay. To quantify the absolute abundance of each unique TCRbeta CDR3 rearrangement, sequence reads were collapsed and filtered. For each sample, productive Simpson clonality was calculated as the square root of Simpson's diversity index across productive rearrangements. TCRdb limited this immuneACCESS table to in-frame rearrangements with V and J called. A share of clones is missing; checked studies link under half to unresolved V genes, and the rest is unexplained. D and trimming were read from the DNA, whereas the V and J calls and clone size are those reported in that table. Within this sample are around 100,000 clones, with approximately 89% of them counted one time only. Of the sample, approximately 7% is held by the ten largest clones.

Recombination connected TRBV30 to TRBJ1-4; 9 nucleotides in the junction match TRBD1. Sequencing was performed on peripheral blood. This clonotype originated in a human donor with acute or convalescent COVID-19. The donor label of this sample is uncertain. The CDR3 protein: CAWSSGTGPTEKLFF. The nucleotide sequence is given as TGTGCCTGGAGTAGCGGGACAGGGCCGACCGAAAAACTGTTTTTT.